This T cell receptor beta chain was observed in a study of cytomegalovirus exposure and HLA in healthy donors. The study's findings and limits: In a later analysis, a genetic analysis reported fewer productive-TCR N-insertions in an Asian-associated ancestry cluster than the cohort average. Sequence variants that were highly shared formed a cluster that was likely a sequencing artifact.

V shed 6 bases, J shed 10 bases, and the junction held 15 bases outside the gene matches. The germline gives CDR1 SQVTM, CDR2 ANQGSEA. The CDR3 covers 15 residues. This cohort consisted of healthy bone marrow donors. Worth noting for this clone: No antigen is known for it.

The PCR contained 60 Vbeta and 13 Jbeta primers. Source study methods: Tens of millions of unique TCR beta chains, 9 million to 11 million shared, were counted in a later analysis. The assay was immunoSEQ multiplex PCR, and TCRdb's table has in-frame clones only and misses some. The V and J calls and clone size are taken from that table; D and trimming were inferred from the DNA. The sample comprises 150,000 to 200,000 clones, 65% to 85% of which are singletons, and approximately 0.78% rests with the top ten. The chain is built from TRBV29-1 and TRBJ2-1, with 10 nucleotides matching TRBD2. Sequencing was done on a sample of PBMCs. This receptor was obtained from a woman between 18 and 29 years old in good health and CMV-seronegative. The CDR3 is CSVERGLAGGGEQFF. As DNA, the CDR3 is TGCAGCGTGGAGCGGGGTTTAGCGGGAGGTGGCGAGCAGTTCTTC.